This TCR beta chain was identified in a study of CD8 T cells in Susac syndrome. A few counts support this clonotype. The multiple sclerosis controls comprised treatment-naive patients whose relapsing-remitting disease was stable or active. FACS was used to enrich TEMRA cells, whereas the CD8+ and CD4+ T cells were obtained by negative isolation. An amount of RNA that ranged from roughly 0.45 to 1 ug was reverse transcribed with random hexamers. TCRdb redid the calling of the immunoSEQ multiplex PCR reads with MiXCR, one entry per CDR3 protein. This sample has about 300,000 distinct CDR3 sequences, with 85% found just once. The TCR was taken from a human donor with multiple sclerosis. The sequencing input was CD8+ T cells from PBMCs.

CDR3 sequence: CASSAGRVYEQYF. CDR3 coding DNA: TGTGCCAGTAGCGCGGGGAGGGTCTACGAGCAGTACTTC. The chain has TRBV19 and TRBJ2-7; TRBD2 matches at 7 bases. CDR1 is LNHDA and CDR2 is SQIVND in the germline V gene (reference sequence). The CDR3 loop spans 13 amino acids. The V segment lost 6 bases and the J segment 3 bases; nucleotides outside the gene matches: 5.